The 23 T cell receptor beta chains in this list originate from one sample, sequenced in a study of technical replicates of blood from a few donors. The table came from immunoSEQ multiplex PCR; TCRdb's copy has only in-frame clones and leaves some out. Of about 73,000 clones in the sample, 85% to 95% are singletons; the top ten hold 4.7%. The sequencing sample was made of PBMCs. The source of these receptors is a human donor in good health. Some clones in this sample may be carry-over from other donors' samples.

V is TRBV5-4 and J is TRBJ2-7; 8 bases align to TRBD2. V shed 4 bases and J 7 bases; nucleotides not matched to a gene: 16. CDR3 length equals 16 residues. Germline V gene lookup returns CDR1 SGHNT and CDR2 YYREEE (reference sequence). The CDR3 DNA is TGTGCCAGCAGCACCGCGGGGGGATCCCCTCCGGGGGAGCAGTACTTC. Its protein is CASSTAGGSPPGEQYF.

The rearrangement joins TRBV5-1 to TRBJ1-1; perhaps TRBD1 as D (5 bases). The CDR3 has 13 residues. V was clipped by 5 bases and J by 0 bases, with 8 bases between them. Germline CDR1 reads SGHRS; CDR2 reads YFSETQ. The CDR3 protein is CASRGPVNTEAFF. The CDR3 DNA sequence: TGCGCCAGCAGGGGGCCGGTGAACACTGAAGCTTTCTTT. Using reference TRBV5-1 and TRBJ1-1 for the parts outside the CDR3, the full variable domain is KAGVTQTPRYLIKTRGQQVTLSCSPISGHRSVSWYQQTPGQGLQFLFEYFSETQRNKGNFPGRFSGRQFSNSRSEMNVSTLELGDSALYLCASRGPVNTEAFFGQGTRLTVV.

V gene TRBV5-8 combines with J gene TRBJ2-7; perhaps TRBD2 as D (5 bases). With 0 bases removed from V and 2 bases from J, the gap between germline ends came to 9 bases. The CDR3 has 14 amino acids. Looked up from germline, CDR1 is SGHTS and CDR2 is YDEGEE. In nucleotides, the CDR3 is TGTGCCAGCAGCTTGGATGGACTTACCTACGAGCAGTACTTC. It is translated as CASSLDGLTYEQYF.

V gene TRBV4-3 combines with J gene TRBJ1-6; D might be TRBD1 (6 bases). Per germline, CDR1 LGHNA and CDR2 YSLEER. This CDR3 comprises 16 residues. V was pared by 5 bases and J by 5 bases, with 16 bases between. The CDR3 DNA sequence: TGCGCCAGCAGCTTAGAAGGGGGGGCGAATAATTCACCCCTCCACTTT. The encoded protein is CASSLEGGANNSPLHF.

The J gene is TRBJ2-7, the V gene TRBV6-5; tentatively, D is TRBD2 (6 bases). This CDR3 is built from 15 residues. From germline, CDR1 is MNHEY and CDR2 SVGAGI. V was cut by 4 bases and J by 2 bases, with 15 bases left in between. The CDR3 sequence is CASSFGRGGTYEQYF. As DNA, the CDR3 is TGTGCCAGCAGTTTTGGACGGGGAGGCACCTACGAGCAGTACTTC.

The chain combines TRBV4-2 with TRBJ1-3, with D hard to call. Trimming cost V 0 bases and J 0 bases, with 6 bases left between them. The CDR3 is 15 amino acids. The germline CDR1 and CDR2 sequences are LGHNA and YNFKEQ. DNA of the CDR3: TGTGCCAGCAGCCAAGAAACCAGCTCTGGAAACACCATATATTTT. This sequence encodes CASSQETSSGNTIYF.

The V call is TRBV5-1, the J call TRBJ2-7, with D possibly being TRBD2 (5 bases). V was trimmed by 0 bases and J by 3 bases, leaving 10 bases between them. CDR1 and CDR2 (germline): SGHRS, YFSETQ. The CDR3 is 14 amino acids. CDR3 protein: CASSLAAEVYEQYF. The DNA of the CDR3 is TGCGCCAGCAGCTTGGCGGCGGAGGTCTACGAGCAGTACTTC.

The rearrangement links TRBV2 to TRBJ2-3; tentative D call: TRBD2 (5 bases). Germline V lookup: CDR1 SNHLY, CDR2 FYNNEI. This CDR3 has 14 residues. The germline V and J ends were trimmed by 1 base and 3 bases, with 8 bases remaining between them. CDR3 protein: CASSEGLLTDTQYF. The CDR3, as DNA: TGTGCCAGCAGTGAAGGACTATTGACAGATACGCAGTATTTT.

This clone was detected once. The rearrangement uses TRBV7-6 and TRBJ2-1; 13 bases agree with TRBD2. V shed 3 bases, J shed 6 bases, and the junction held 2 bases outside the gene matches. Per germline, CDR1 SGHVS and CDR2 FNYEAQ. There are 15 residues in the CDR3. The CDR3 reads CASSFTSGGANEQFF. In nucleotides, the CDR3 is TGTGCCAGCAGCTTTACTAGCGGGGGGGCCAATGAGCAGTTCTTC.

The chain uses TRBV5-6 and TRBJ1-2; 8 bases are shared with TRBD1. Germline CDR1 is SGHDT and CDR2 is YYEEEE. Germline trimming cut 5 bases from V and 5 bases from J; bases unmatched to any gene: 8. This CDR3 is built from 14 residues. DNA of the CDR3: TGTGCCAGCAGGCGCACAGGGGGTCGATATGGCTACACCTTC. Protein sequence: CASRRTGGRYGYTF.

V usage is TRBV7-9 and J usage is TRBJ1-2; 8 positions match TRBD1. This CDR3 region has 15 residues. Germline V gives CDR1 SEHNR, CDR2 FQNEAQ (reference sequence). The ends lost 5 bases at V and 2 bases at J; junction bases unmatched: 7. CDR3 bases: TGTGCCAGCAGCAAAAAGTCAGGGGGCAACTATGGCTACACCTTC. Protein product: CASSKKSGGNYGYTF.

V gene TRBV5-4 combines with J gene TRBJ1-6; no definite D call. CDR3 length: 16 amino acids. Germline V gene sequence: CDR1 SGHNT, CDR2 YYREEE (reference sequence). Trimming took off 0 bases at V and 6 bases at J, with 13 bases between the two ends. CDR3 nucleotide sequence: TGTGCCAGCAGCTTGGGGGAGTCCAAGTTTAATTCACCCCTCCACTTT. Amino acids: CASSLGESKFNSPLHF.

This clone has more than one count but fewer than ten. The chain is built from TRBV4-2 and TRBJ2-2; D remains unclear. This CDR3 spans 15 amino acids. V was clipped by 0 bases and J by 6 bases, with 11 bases between them. Germline lookup yields CDR1 LGHNA and CDR2 YNFKEQ. This chain's CDR3 is CASSQEIGEPGELFF. CDR3 DNA: TGTGCCAGCAGCCAAGAGATCGGAGAACCCGGGGAGCTGTTTTTT.

The rearrangement uses TRBV9 and TRBJ2-6; weak D call: TRBD2 (6 bases). CDR1 SGDLS and CDR2 YYNGEE come from the germline V gene. Trimming stripped 0 bases from V and 1 base from J, with 20 bases between. This CDR3 spans 20 amino acids. The CDR3 spells CASSVEPWGGKLSGANVLTF. The CDR3 DNA reads TGTGCCAGCAGCGTAGAGCCCTGGGGAGGCAAACTGTCTGGGGCCAACGTCCTGACTTTC.

This clone was found a few times. The chain couples TRBV7-6 to TRBJ1-2; 10 nucleotides match TRBD1. Looked up from germline, CDR1 is SGHVS and CDR2 is FNYEAQ. The junction had 4 bases not matched to a gene; V was cut back by 5 bases and J by 1 base. This CDR3 region has 15 residues. The CDR3 loop reads CASSSGQGVNYGYTF. DNA for the CDR3: TGTGCCAGCAGCAGTGGACAGGGGGTTAACTATGGCTACACCTTC.

The count of this clone is one. The CDR3 loop reads CASTGTSGISDTQYF. The CDR3 DNA sequence: TGTGCCAGCACCGGGACTAGCGGGATTTCAGATACGCAGTATTTT. The genes are TRBV19 and TRBJ2-3, with 13 bases fitting TRBD2. Germline CDR1 and CDR2: LNHDA and SQIVND (reference sequence). After removal of 9 bases from V and 4 bases from J, the junction contained 7 bases not matched to a gene. The CDR3 length is 15 residues.

This clone was detected only once. The chain links TRBV30 to TRBJ2-1; D is unresolved. Germline V gives CDR1 GTSNPN, CDR2 SVGIG (reference sequence). The CDR3 extends over 14 amino acids. Trimming shortened V by 5 bases and J by 2 bases, and 13 bases separated the two germline ends. The CDR3 spells CAWGSRRTYNEQFF. The DNA of the CDR3 is TGTGCCTGGGGTAGCCGGAGAACCTACAATGAGCAGTTCTTC.

In regard to this clone: The junction departs from the called germline gene at one end, perhaps through a read error. This chain connects TRBV5-6 to TRBJ1-4; D is unresolved. This CDR3 is built from 17 residues. Germline V gives CDR1 SGHDT, CDR2 YYEEEE. In DNA form, the CDR3 reads TGTGCCAGCAGTTTGGGCCTCCCTACGCCAACTAATGAAAAACTGTTTTTT. Protein product: CASSLGLPTPTNEKLFF.

The chain recombines TRBV2 with TRBJ2-3, with 7 bases fitting TRBD2. Germline CDR1 is SNHLY and CDR2 is FYNNEI. The CDR3 is made up of 14 amino acids. V was pared by 7 bases and J by 9 bases, with 13 bases of the junction left unmatched. The CDR3 nucleotides read TGTGCCAGCATGGGGAATCGGCGGCGGGAGACGCAGTATTTT. This gives the protein CASMGNRRRETQYF.

This clone was counted between two and nine times. This chain joins TRBV9 and TRBJ2-7, with TRBD2 identical over 9 bases. Germline CDR1 SGDLS, CDR2 YYNGEE. This CDR3 contains 16 residues. V shed 2 bases, J shed 2 bases, and the junction held 8 bases outside the gene matches. This CDR3 reads CASSVQAAGGPYEQYF. As DNA, the CDR3 is TGTGCCAGCAGCGTTCAAGCAGCGGGAGGACCCTACGAGCAGTACTTC.

The chain employs TRBV5-4 and TRBJ2-7; 11 nucleotides agree with TRBD2. Germline lookup yields CDR1 SGHNT and CDR2 YYREEE (reference sequence). This CDR3 has 15 residues. V trimming: 4 bases; J trimming: 1 base; junction bases outside the gene matches: 4. The CDR3 bases are TGTGCCAGCAGCAAGCTAGCGGGAGGTTCCTACGAGCAGTACTTC. It specifies CASSKLAGGSYEQYF.

This sequence joins TRBV7-9 and TRBJ1-2; 9 nucleotides match TRBD1. The CDR3 is made up of 18 amino acids. Germline CDR1 reads SEHNR; CDR2 reads FQNEAQ (reference sequence). V lost 1 base and J lost 2; bases outside the gene matches: 11. The CDR3 reads CASSLGLLGTGPNYGYTF. The CDR3 bases are TGTGCCAGCAGCTTAGGTCTTCTCGGGACAGGGCCAAACTATGGCTACACCTTC.

This clone turned up a few times. This sequence joins TRBV7-9 and TRBJ2-1; D possibly corresponds to TRBD1 (6 bases). Germline V CDR1 and CDR2: SEHNR, FQNEAQ (reference sequence). This CDR3 region has 13 residues. V was shortened by 5 bases and J by 6 bases, with 11 bases between the two germline ends. CDR3 protein: CASSSRDTNEQFF. The DNA of the CDR3 is TGTGCCAGCAGCAGCCGGGACACCAATGAGCAGTTCTTC.